Presented here are 30 T cell receptor beta chains from one specimen sequenced in a study of cytomegalovirus exposure and HLA in healthy donors. The assay was immunoSEQ multiplex PCR, and TCRdb's table has in-frame clones only and misses some. The data show under 400,000 clones, 88% seen once. Specimen: PBMCs. The receptors derive from a man younger than 45 in good health and CMV-seronegative.

The table lists this clone with a count of one. The gene calls are TRBV15 and TRBJ1-2, with 10 positions matching TRBD1. CDR3 length equals 16 residues. Germline trimming cut 0 bases from V and 7 bases from J; bases unmatched to any gene: 8. Germline lookup yields CDR1 LNHNV and CDR2 YYDKDF (reference sequence). The CDR3 DNA reads as TGTGCCACCAGCAGAGACCCGACAGGGGGCGTCTCTGGCTACACCTTC. This gives the protein CATSRDPTGGVSGYTF.

This clone was seen only once. V usage is TRBV18 and J usage is TRBJ1-1; D not certain. This CDR3 is built from 14 residues. Deletions cut 0 bases from V and 6 bases from J, with 11 bases between. Germline values: CDR1 KGHSH, CDR2 LQKENI. The CDR3 sequence: CASSPPNAQSEAFF. The CDR3 coding sequence is TGTGCCAGCTCACCACCGAATGCACAGTCTGAAGCTTTCTTT. Using reference TRBV18 and TRBJ1-1 for the parts outside the CDR3, the full variable domain is NAGVMQNPRHLVRRRGQEARLRCSPMKGHSHVYWYRQLPEEGLKFMVYLQKENIIDESGMPKERFSAEFPKEGPSILRIQQVVRGDSAAYFCASSPPNAQSEAFFGQGTRLTVV.

The rearrangement uses TRBV6-1 and TRBJ1-1; D is perhaps TRBD1 (5 bases). Germline lookup yields CDR1 MNHNS and CDR2 SASEGT. This CDR3 region has 15 residues. Trimming removed 3 bases at V and 1 base at J, with 12 bases between. The CDR3 coding sequence is TGTGCCAGCAGTGAGATTTGGGGCTCGAACACTGAAGCTTTCTTT. It specifies CASSEIWGSNTEAFF.

V and J are TRBV4-1 and TRBJ2-7, with a possible D match to TRBD2 (5 bases). Germline values: CDR1 MGHRA, CDR2 YSYEKL. This CDR3 has 15 residues. Trimming left V 1 base short and J 0 bases short, with 10 bases between. CDR3 nucleotide sequence: TGCGCCAGCAGCCAAGGGACTCAGAGCTCCTACGAGCAGTACTTC. This gives the protein CASSQGTQSSYEQYF.

For the CDR3, the DNA is TGTGCCAGCAGCTTAGAAGGGGGCGGGAATCAGCCCCAGCATTTT. Amino acids: CASSLEGGGNQPQHF. The chain recombines TRBV7-6 with TRBJ1-5; 7 bases align to TRBD1. CDR3 length: 15 amino acids. The ends lost 1 base at V and 4 bases at J; junction bases unmatched: 4. CDR1 SGHVS and CDR2 FNYEAQ come from the germline V gene. Complete variable domain (other parts from reference TRBV7-6 and TRBJ1-5): GAGVSQSPRYKVTKRGQDVALRCDPISGHVSLYWYRQALGQGPEFLTYFNYEAQQDKSGLPNDRFSAERPEGSISTLTIQRTEQRDSAMYRCASSLEGGGNQPQHFGDGTRLSIL.

This sequence joins TRBV4-1 and TRBJ2-5; D is undetermined. Germline-derived CDR1 and CDR2 are MGHRA and YSYEKL. V lost 4 bases, J lost 4 bases, and 10 bases lay in between. The CDR3 runs to 13 residues. This CDR3 is CASSPAVRETQYF. DNA for the CDR3: TGCGCCAGCAGCCCGGCGGTGCGAGAGACCCAGTACTTC.

The chain links TRBV27 to TRBJ2-3; 7 bases agree with TRBD1. The CDR3 loop spans 14 amino acids. Germline V gives CDR1 MNHEY, CDR2 SMNVEV (reference sequence). With V trimmed by 6 bases and J by 4 bases, 7 bases remained unmatched. For the CDR3, the DNA is TGTGCCAGCAGGCCCACAGGGGTGTCAGATACGCAGTATTTT. This sequence encodes CASRPTGVSDTQYF.

A note on this clone: A much larger clone differs from this one at a single base, so this may be a read error. In the same sample, other DNA sequences code for this CDR3. V gene TRBV6-6 combines with J gene TRBJ2-7, with D perhaps matching TRBD1 (5 bases). The CDR3 totals 11 residues. The germline V gene has CDR1 MNHNY and CDR2 SVGAGI (reference sequence). Deletions cut 5 bases from V and 4 bases from J, with 6 bases between. The CDR3 DNA sequence: TGTGCCAGCAGTGCAGGGTACGAGCAGTACTTC. Amino acid sequence: CASSAGYEQYF.

The chain employs TRBV5-1 and TRBJ2-3, with TRBD2 matching over 9 bases. Germline V lookup: CDR1 SGHRS, CDR2 YFSETQ. The CDR3 has 17 residues. The trim removed 4 bases at V and 5 bases at J, leaving 14 bases unmatched. CDR3 region: CASSIGWVAGALDTQYF. The CDR3 DNA is TGCGCCAGCAGCATTGGGTGGGTAGCGGGGGCCTTAGATACGCAGTATTTT.

This rearrangement joins TRBV5-4 to TRBJ1-4; D is undetermined. There are 15 residues in the CDR3. Germline V gene sequence: CDR1 SGHNT, CDR2 YYREEE (reference sequence). Trimming cost V 4 bases and J 3 bases, with 13 bases left between them. The CDR3 spells CASSPGGVANEKLFF. The CDR3, as DNA: TGTGCCAGCAGCCCCGGTGGAGTGGCTAATGAAAAACTGTTTTTT.

Of note for this clone: Other DNA sequences in this specimen translate into the identical CDR3. This chain uses TRBV11-2 with TRBJ2-2; D is unclear. Trimming left V 5 bases short and J 1 base short, with 8 bases between. This CDR3 region has 14 residues. In germline, CDR1 is SGHAT, CDR2 FQNNGV. Here the CDR3 reads CASSRRGNTGELFF. The CDR3 DNA reads TGTGCCAGCAGCCGACGCGGGAACACCGGGGAGCTGTTTTTT. The variable domain in full, with the rest retrieved from reference TRBV11-2 and TRBJ2-2, is EAGVAQSPRYKIIEKRQSVAFWCNPISGHATLYWYQQILGQGPKLLIQFQNNGVVDDSQLPKDRFSAERLKGVDSTLKIQPAKLEDSAVYLCASSRRGNTGELFFGEGSRLTVL.

The gene calls are TRBV19 and TRBJ1-3; D not certain. The V end was cut by 0 bases, the J end by 0 bases, with 9 bases between. The CDR3 covers 16 residues. Germline assignment: CDR1 LNHDA and CDR2 SQIVND (reference sequence). The CDR3 loop is CASSIDHSNSGNTIYF. The CDR3 region has the DNA TGTGCCAGTAGTATAGACCACAGCAACTCTGGAAACACCATATATTTT.

The CDR3 region is CASSTGLINSPLHF. CDR3 in DNA: TGTGCCAGCAGCACAGGGTTAATTAATTCACCCCTCCACTTT. The chain carries TRBV27 and TRBJ1-6; perhaps TRBD1 as D (6 bases). The V end was cut by 6 bases, the J end by 6 bases, with 12 bases between. Per the germline V gene, CDR1 is MNHEY and CDR2 is SMNVEV (reference sequence). There are 14 residues in the CDR3.

The chain has TRBV6-6 and TRBJ2-2; TRBD2 matches 9 bases. The CDR3 spans 14 residues. Germline loops: CDR1 MNHNY, CDR2 SVGAGI (reference sequence). Trimming took 6 bases from V and 7 from J; bases not matched to a gene: 6. The CDR3 spells CASSLLAGYGELFF. CDR3 coding DNA: TGTGCCAGCAGCCTACTAGCGGGCTACGGGGAGCTGTTTTTT.

The rearrangement links TRBV6-5 to TRBJ1-1; 8 bases are a match to TRBD1. With V trimmed by 5 bases and J by 0 bases, 5 bases remained unmatched. This CDR3 has 15 residues. The germline gives CDR1 MNHEY, CDR2 SVGAGI. This CDR3 reads CASSQTGAMNTEAFF. The CDR3 DNA sequence: TGTGCCAGCAGTCAGACAGGGGCTATGAACACTGAAGCTTTCTTT.

The chain is built from TRBV19 and TRBJ1-5; TRBD1 matches at 7 bases. The germline gives CDR1 LNHDA, CDR2 SQIVND (reference sequence). This CDR3 region has 16 residues. V shed 5 bases and J 0 bases; nucleotides not matched to a gene: 7. The CDR3 loop is CASSLVGQASNQPQHF. The CDR3 DNA is TGTGCCAGTAGTCTGGTCGGACAGGCTAGCAATCAGCCCCAGCATTTT.

The chain is built from TRBV7-8 and TRBJ1-4; 7 bases map to TRBD1. This CDR3 is 14 amino acids long. V shed 5 bases, J shed 6 bases, and the junction held 6 bases outside the gene matches. Per germline, CDR1 SGHVS and CDR2 FQNEAQ. The CDR3 loop is CASSHRDRDEKLFF. The CDR3 DNA sequence: TGTGCCAGCAGCCACCGGGACAGAGATGAAAAACTGTTTTTT.

This chain links TRBV5-1 with TRBJ1-1; weak D call: TRBD1 (5 bases). The CDR3 covers 14 residues. Trimming took 0 bases from V and 8 from J, leaving 14 bases between them. Germline CDR1 SGHRS, CDR2 YFSETQ. The CDR3 region is CASSLVMGQTEAFF. The CDR3 DNA follows: TGCGCCAGCAGCTTGGTCATGGGGCAAACAGAAGCTTTCTTT.

The rearrangement uses TRBV6-5 and TRBJ1-5; D gene unclear. CDR1 MNHEY and CDR2 SVGAGI come from the germline V gene. V was cut by 6 bases and J by 5 bases, with 11 bases left in between. There are 13 residues in the CDR3. The CDR3 DNA reads as TGTGCCAGCAGCCTCGGGAGCGATCAGCCCCAGCATTTT. Translation: CASSLGSDQPQHF.

The chain is built from TRBV7-2 and TRBJ1-1, with a tentative D call TRBD1 (6 bases). The CDR3 consists of 14 residues. V shed 1 base and J shed 2 bases, with 8 bases lying between them. The germline gives CDR1 SGHTA, CDR2 FQGNSA. CDR3 DNA: TGTGCCAGCAGCTTAGGGGGGCAAAACACTGAAGCTTTCTTT. Translating it yields CASSLGGQNTEAFF.

This rearrangement joins TRBV9 to TRBJ2-1, with D maybe TRBD1 (5 bases). The CDR3 is 13 residues long. The V gene's germline CDR1 is SGDLS and CDR2 YYNGEE. V lost 2 bases and J lost 3, with 6 bases in between. The CDR3: CASSVDSYNEQFF. As DNA, the CDR3 is TGTGCCAGCAGCGTCGACAGCTACAATGAGCAGTTCTTC.

The rearrangement links TRBV27 to TRBJ2-2, with a possible D match to TRBD1 (6 bases). Per germline, CDR1 MNHEY and CDR2 SMNVEV (reference sequence). V lost 3 bases and J lost 5, with 10 bases in between. There are 14 residues in the CDR3. The CDR3 bases are TGTGCCAGCAGTTTCCGCGACAGGACCGGGGAGCTGTTTTTT. Translation: CASSFRDRTGELFF.

The J gene is TRBJ2-7, the V gene TRBV19; a possible D gene is TRBD1 (6 bases). CDR3 size: 14 residues. Germline V gene sequence: CDR1 LNHDA, CDR2 SQIVND (reference sequence). V was pared by 1 base and J by 5 bases, with 12 bases between. CDR3 region: CASSIVWTANEQYF. In DNA form, the CDR3 reads TGTGCCAGTAGTATAGTTTGGACAGCTAACGAGCAGTACTTC.

This clone occurred once. The chain employs TRBV11-2 and TRBJ2-5, with 8 bases fitting TRBD1. Germline-derived CDR1 and CDR2 are SGHAT and FQNNGV. J lost 4 bases, V lost 4 bases, and 11 bases had no gene match. CDR3 length: 16 amino acids. This CDR3 reads CASSSSRTGPGETQYF. The DNA of the CDR3 is TGTGCCAGCAGCTCGAGTAGGACAGGGCCAGGAGAGACCCAGTACTTC. Based on the CDR3 plus reference TRBV11-2 and TRBJ2-5, the full variable domain is EAGVAQSPRYKIIEKRQSVAFWCNPISGHATLYWYQQILGQGPKLLIQFQNNGVVDDSQLPKDRFSAERLKGVDSTLKIQPAKLEDSAVYLCASSSSRTGPGETQYFGPGTRLLVL.

This chain links TRBV28 with TRBJ1-1; tentatively, D is TRBD1 (6 bases). V lost 2 bases to trimming and J lost 5 bases, with 21 bases between them. Germline assignment: CDR1 MDHEN and CDR2 SYDVKM. This CDR3 comprises 17 residues. For the CDR3, the DNA is TGTGCCAGCAGTTTAGGGATCGACAGGCGGCCTGGGACTGAAGCTTTCTTT. Its translation is CASSLGIDRRPGTEAFF.

The chain combines TRBV19 with TRBJ2-7; maybe TRBD1 (5 bases). CDR3 length: 14 amino acids. Trimming removed 10 bases from V and 7 bases from J, with 23 bases in between. The germline V gene encodes CDR1 LNHDA and CDR2 SQIVND (reference sequence). CDR3 sequence: CATQETVPLGEQYF. The CDR3 DNA is TGTGCCACCCAAGAGACAGTTCCTCTTGGGGAGCAGTACTTC.

The CDR3 region has the DNA TGTGCCAGCAGCCCTGGATTACTAGCGGCGAACTACAATGAGCAGTTCTTC. It is translated as CASSPGLLAANYNEQFF. The J gene is TRBJ2-1, the V gene TRBV7-9, with TRBD2 matching over 8 bases. Germline CDR1 and CDR2: SEHNR and FQNEAQ (reference sequence). The V segment lost 5 bases and the J segment 3 bases; nucleotides outside the gene matches: 12. The CDR3 runs to 17 residues.

The chain carries TRBV4-2 and TRBJ2-2; D uncertain. Trimming removed 1 base at V and 0 bases at J, with 9 bases between. Germline lookup yields CDR1 LGHNA and CDR2 YNFKEQ. The CDR3 is made up of 16 amino acids. The CDR3 here is CASSQVGPANTGELFF. CDR3 DNA: TGTGCCAGCAGCCAAGTTGGGCCAGCGAACACCGGGGAGCTGTTTTTT.

This rearrangement joins TRBV2 to TRBJ1-1; TRBD1 matches 7 bases. Germline CDR1 is SNHLY and CDR2 is FYNNEI. This CDR3 region has 15 residues. Trimming cost V 3 bases and J 1 base; bases outside gene matches: 5. CDR3 DNA sequence: TGTGCCAGCAGTGAGTCAGGGGGTTGGAACACTGAAGCTTTCTTT. Translated: CASSESGGWNTEAFF.

The rearrangement joins TRBV4-1 to TRBJ1-2; D unresolved. The CDR3 has 16 amino acids. V gave up 4 bases and J gave up 2 bases, with 17 bases separating them. Germline V gene sequence: CDR1 MGHRA, CDR2 YSYEKL. As DNA, the CDR3 is TGCGCCAGCAGCCTCATACTTCAGGAATCCAACTATGGCTACACCTTC. Residues: CASSLILQESNYGYTF.